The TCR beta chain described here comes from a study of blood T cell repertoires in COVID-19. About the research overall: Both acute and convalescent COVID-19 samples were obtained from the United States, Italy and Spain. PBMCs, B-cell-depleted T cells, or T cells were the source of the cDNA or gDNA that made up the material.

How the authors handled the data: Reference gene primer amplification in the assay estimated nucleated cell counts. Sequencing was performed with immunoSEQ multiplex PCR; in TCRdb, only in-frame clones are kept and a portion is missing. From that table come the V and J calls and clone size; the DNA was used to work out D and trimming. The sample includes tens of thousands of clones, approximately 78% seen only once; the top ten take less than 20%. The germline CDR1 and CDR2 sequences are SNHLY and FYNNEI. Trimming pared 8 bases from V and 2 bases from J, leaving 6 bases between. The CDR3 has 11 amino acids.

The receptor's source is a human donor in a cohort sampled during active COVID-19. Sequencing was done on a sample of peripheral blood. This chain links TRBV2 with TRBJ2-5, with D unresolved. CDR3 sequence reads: CASRSQETQYF. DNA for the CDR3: TGTGCCAGCCGCAGTCAAGAGACCCAGTACTTC.